This T cell receptor (beta chain) is from a study of identical twins. The study's findings and limits: For zero-insertion analyses, partial confounding could come from invariant MAIT and iNKT cells. Where out-of-frame alpha sequences were twin-shared, they showed excess low generation probability.

V shed 8 bases and J 0 bases; nucleotides not matched to a gene: 5. Germline V gene data show CDR1 as SNHLY and CDR2 as FYNNEI. This CDR3 is built from 15 residues. A universal primer site was incorporated via template switching, and the cDNA contained unique molecular identifiers. TCRdb re-derived calls from the 5' RACE reads in MiXCR, one entry per CDR3 protein. The repertoire holds 1.5 million to 2 million distinct CDR3 sequences, with around 33% as singletons. Concerning this clonotype: The antigen is undetermined.

This sequence joins TRBV2 and TRBJ2-1; TRBD2 aligns across 9 bases. The sequence was collected from a newborn girl in good health. The sequenced material came from cord blood. The CDR3 DNA is TGTGCCAGCCAGGCGGGGGGGAGCTCCTACAATGAGCAGTTCTTC. Encoded protein: CASQAGGSSYNEQFF.